This record looks at one TCR beta chain sequence and its context. Generated by immunoSEQ multiplex PCR, the TCRdb table keeps only in-frame clones and is missing some. The sample comprises 20,000 to 25,000 clones, roughly 83% of which are singletons, and roughly 27% rests with the top ten. Germline V gene data show CDR1 as SGHAT and CDR2 as FQNNGV. This CDR3 spans 14 amino acids. The germline V and J ends were trimmed by 4 bases and 1 base, with 8 bases remaining between them. This specimen comes from a study of control samples from healthy donors and cancer patients. The receptor comes from a man aged 60 to 69 with head and neck cancer. The chain is built from TRBV11-2 and TRBJ1-3; TRBD1 is a possible D gene (5 bases). Material for sequencing was PBMCs. The CDR3 region has the DNA TGTGCCAGCAGCTCCCAGGGTTCTGGAAACACCATATATTTT. Translated: CASSSQGSGNTIYF.